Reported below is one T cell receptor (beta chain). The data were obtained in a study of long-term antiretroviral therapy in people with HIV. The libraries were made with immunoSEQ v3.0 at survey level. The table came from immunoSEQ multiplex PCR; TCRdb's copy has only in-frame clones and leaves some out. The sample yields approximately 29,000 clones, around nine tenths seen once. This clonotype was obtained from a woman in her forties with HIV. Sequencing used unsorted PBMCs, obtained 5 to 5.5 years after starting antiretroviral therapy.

The CDR3 region has the DNA TGCGCCAGCAGCCAAGATAGGGAGACCCAGTACTTC. Protein sequence: CASSQDRETQYF. The chain joins TRBV4-3 to TRBJ2-5; no definite D call. The CDR3 length is 12 residues. Germline CDR1 LGHNA, CDR2 YSLEER. Trimming cost V 0 bases and J 5 bases, with 4 bases left between them.